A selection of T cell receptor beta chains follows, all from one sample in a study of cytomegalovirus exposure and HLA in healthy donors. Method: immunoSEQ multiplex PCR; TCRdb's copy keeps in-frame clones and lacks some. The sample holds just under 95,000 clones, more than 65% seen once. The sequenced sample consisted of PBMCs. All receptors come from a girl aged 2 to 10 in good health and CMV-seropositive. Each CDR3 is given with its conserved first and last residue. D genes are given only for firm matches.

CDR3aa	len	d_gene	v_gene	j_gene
CARSSRDSWSNEQFF	15	-	TRBV7-5	TRBJ2-1
CASSEGLNPSYNEQFF	16	-	TRBV6-1	TRBJ2-1
CASSVGPGSNTEAFF	15	-	TRBV9	TRBJ1-1
CASSLDGLAVFYEQYF	16	TRBD2	TRBV11-2	TRBJ2-7
CASSGEFTRQMNTEAFF	17	-	TRBV28	TRBJ1-1
CATSRGTAYSNQPQHF	16	-	TRBV15	TRBJ1-5
CASGHKNIQYF	11	-	TRBV25-1	TRBJ2-4
CASRETVYGYTF	12	-	TRBV2	TRBJ1-2
CASSQVLALGTGTEAFF	17	-	TRBV4-1	TRBJ1-1
CASQTEQYF	9	-	TRBV27	TRBJ2-7
CASKPGQKNTEAFF	14	-	TRBV6-5	TRBJ1-1
CASSAPDRGAYGYTF	15	TRBD1	TRBV9	TRBJ1-2
CASSFRDNYNEQFF	14	-	TRBV27	TRBJ2-1
CASSVSSNRGDEQYF	15	TRBD1	TRBV9	TRBJ2-7
CASRLAVVSYEQYF	14	TRBD2	TRBV27	TRBJ2-7
CASSPQGGAGAEAFF	15	-	TRBV18	TRBJ1-1
CASSEPGVPSEAFF	14	-	TRBV10-2	TRBJ1-1
CASSATPGTGGHEQYF	16	TRBD1	TRBV5-6	TRBJ2-7
CASKGERNEKLFF	13	-	TRBV6-5	TRBJ1-4
CASSASVQTNTGELFF	16	-	TRBV6-4	TRBJ2-2
CATYSGSEQYF	11	TRBD2	TRBV15	TRBJ2-7
CATSRLVDGYEQYF	14	-	TRBV15	TRBJ2-7
CASSPGGTGFGGYTF	15	-	TRBV28	TRBJ1-2
CASSHGGGRWAFF	13	-	TRBV14	TRBJ1-1
CASSPGVYTEAFF	13	-	TRBV27	TRBJ1-1
CASSYNREGYTF	12	-	TRBV6-5	TRBJ1-2
CASSGTGGRNEQYF	14	TRBD1	TRBV6-1	TRBJ2-7
CASSKGGQETQYF	13	-	TRBV21-1	TRBJ2-5
CASSKRSDRGTEAFF	15	-	TRBV21-1	TRBJ1-1
CASSLTGTSGRALYEQFF	18	TRBD2	TRBV27	TRBJ2-1
CASSLRLAGVHSTDTQYF	18	TRBD2	TRBV27	TRBJ2-3
CASSGTSGSDEFQETQYF	18	TRBD2	TRBV9	TRBJ2-5
CASSEGGVGDTEAFF	15	TRBD1	TRBV28	TRBJ1-1
CAWSPIAGSVGELFF	15	TRBD2	TRBV30	TRBJ2-2
CASRTQSQGIVQHF	14	-	TRBV28	TRBJ1-5
CAWSPGRTSYNEQFF	15	TRBD2	TRBV30	TRBJ2-1
CASSQVFKGDRGYGYTF	17	TRBD1	TRBV4-1	TRBJ1-2
CASSYSWAGNQPQHF	15	-	TRBV6-5	TRBJ1-5
CASSFDRTYGYTF	13	-	TRBV5-5	TRBJ1-2
CASSTRTGWGNTEAFF	16	TRBD1	TRBV27	TRBJ1-1
CASSFPGREETQYF	14	-	TRBV5-4	TRBJ2-5
CASSSVVSVHEKLFF	15	-	TRBV6-5	TRBJ1-4
CASSRKDRTRAYEQYF	16	-	TRBV5-8	TRBJ2-7
CASTRQAYNEQFF	13	-	TRBV6-1	TRBJ2-1
CASSARQGIPNTEAFF	16	TRBD1	TRBV5-1	TRBJ1-1
CASSPGGGGHYEQYF	15	-	TRBV9	TRBJ2-7
CASSSPPTGTNEKLFF	16	-	TRBV28	TRBJ1-4
CASGTMGGNTEAFF	14	-	TRBV5-1	TRBJ1-1
CASSLAVQYEQYF	13	-	TRBV7-7	TRBJ2-7
CASSQVRGEAFF	12	-	TRBV4-3	TRBJ1-1
CASSLALGVGQEEKKLFF	18	-	TRBV6-7	TRBJ1-4
CASSQEPVGPNQETQYF	17	-	TRBV4-3	TRBJ2-5
CASSYRREVNTEAFF	15	-	TRBV6-5	TRBJ1-1
CASSLRTAEAFF	12	-	TRBV28	TRBJ1-1
CASSPLGGGSPHGYTF	16	-	TRBV5-1	TRBJ1-2